This paragraph covers one T cell receptor (beta chain) sequence. Original handling: For nucleated cells, counts were estimated from reference gene primer amplification. Sequencing was performed with immunoSEQ multiplex PCR; in TCRdb, only in-frame clones are kept and a portion is missing. The DNA gave D and trimming, while V, J and clone size come from that table. Of around 70,000 clones detected, 80% to 90% appear once; the ten largest clones hold less than 9%. CDR1 is SGDLS, CDR2 YYNGEE, per germline. Trimming pared 4 bases from V and 0 bases from J, leaving 7 bases between. This CDR3 comprises 14 residues. This sample was taken from a study of blood T cell repertoires in COVID-19. About the study: The United States, Italy and Spain supplied acute and convalescent COVID-19 samples. T cells, B-cell-depleted T cells, or PBMCs supplied cDNA or gDNA.

V gene TRBV9 combines with J gene TRBJ1-4; tentatively, D is TRBD1 (5 bases). Source material: peripheral blood. This TCR was sampled from a man aged 25-45 years with acute or convalescent COVID-19. DNA for the CDR3: TGTGCCAGCAGCCGACAGTCAACTAATGAAAAACTGTTTTTT. Protein product: CASSRQSTNEKLFF.